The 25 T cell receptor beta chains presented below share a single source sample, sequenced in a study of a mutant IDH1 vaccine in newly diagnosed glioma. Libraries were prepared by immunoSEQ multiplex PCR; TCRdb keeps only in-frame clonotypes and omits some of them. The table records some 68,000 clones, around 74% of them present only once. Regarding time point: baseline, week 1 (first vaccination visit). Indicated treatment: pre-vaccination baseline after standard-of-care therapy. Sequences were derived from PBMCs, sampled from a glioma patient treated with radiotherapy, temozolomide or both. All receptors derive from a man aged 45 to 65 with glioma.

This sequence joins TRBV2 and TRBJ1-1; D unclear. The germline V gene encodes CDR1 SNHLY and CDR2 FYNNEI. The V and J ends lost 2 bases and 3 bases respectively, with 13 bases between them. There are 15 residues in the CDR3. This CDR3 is CASSERSPGDTEAFF. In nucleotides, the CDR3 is TGTGCCAGCAGTGAACGAAGCCCGGGAGACACTGAAGCTTTCTTT.

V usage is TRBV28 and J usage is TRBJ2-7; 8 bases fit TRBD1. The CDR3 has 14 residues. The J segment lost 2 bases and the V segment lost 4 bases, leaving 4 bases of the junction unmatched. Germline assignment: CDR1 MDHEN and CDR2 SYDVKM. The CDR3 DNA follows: TGTGCCAGCAGTTCTGGACAGGGAACCTACGAGCAGTACTTC. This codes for CASSSGQGTYEQYF. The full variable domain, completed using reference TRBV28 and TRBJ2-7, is DVKVTQSSRYLVKRTGEKVFLECVQDMDHENMFWYRQDPGLGLRLIYFSYDVKMKEKGDIPEGYSVSREKKERFSLILESASTNQTSMYLCASSSGQGTYEQYFGPGTRLTVT.

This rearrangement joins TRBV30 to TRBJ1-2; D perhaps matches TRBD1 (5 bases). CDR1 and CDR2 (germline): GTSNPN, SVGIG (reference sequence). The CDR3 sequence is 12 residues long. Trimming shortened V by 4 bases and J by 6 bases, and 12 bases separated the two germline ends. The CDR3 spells CAWNGGLHGYTF. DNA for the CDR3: TGTGCCTGGAACGGGGGTCTTCATGGCTACACCTTC.

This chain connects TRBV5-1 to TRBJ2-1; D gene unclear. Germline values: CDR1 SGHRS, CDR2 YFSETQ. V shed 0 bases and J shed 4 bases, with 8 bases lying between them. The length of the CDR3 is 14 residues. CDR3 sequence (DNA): TGCGCCAGCAGCTTGGAATTTTTATACAATGAGCAGTTCTTC. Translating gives CASSLEFLYNEQFF. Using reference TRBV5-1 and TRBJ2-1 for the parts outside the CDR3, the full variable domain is KAGVTQTPRYLIKTRGQQVTLSCSPISGHRSVSWYQQTPGQGLQFLFEYFSETQRNKGNFPGRFSGRQFSNSRSEMNVSTLELGDSALYLCASSLEFLYNEQFFGPGTRLTVL.

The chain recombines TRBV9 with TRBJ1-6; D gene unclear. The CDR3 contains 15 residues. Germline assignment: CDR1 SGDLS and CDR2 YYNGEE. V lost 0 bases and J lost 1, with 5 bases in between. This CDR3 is CASSVDGSYNSPLHF. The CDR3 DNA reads TGTGCCAGCAGCGTAGACGGGTCCTATAATTCACCCCTCCACTTT.

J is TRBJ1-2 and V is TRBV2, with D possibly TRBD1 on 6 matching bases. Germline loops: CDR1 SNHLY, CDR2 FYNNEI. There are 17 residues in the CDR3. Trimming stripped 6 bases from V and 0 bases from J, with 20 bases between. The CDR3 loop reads CASSSPPQGIPNYGYTF. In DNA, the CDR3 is TGTGCCAGCAGCTCACCCCCACAGGGTATACCTAACTATGGCTACACCTTC.

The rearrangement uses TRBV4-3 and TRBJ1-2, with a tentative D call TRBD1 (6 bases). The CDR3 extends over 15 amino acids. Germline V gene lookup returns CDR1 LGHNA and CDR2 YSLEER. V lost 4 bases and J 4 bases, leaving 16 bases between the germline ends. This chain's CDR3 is CASSPDRLTPYGYTF. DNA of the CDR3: TGCGCCAGCAGCCCTGACAGGCTTACGCCCTATGGCTACACCTTC.

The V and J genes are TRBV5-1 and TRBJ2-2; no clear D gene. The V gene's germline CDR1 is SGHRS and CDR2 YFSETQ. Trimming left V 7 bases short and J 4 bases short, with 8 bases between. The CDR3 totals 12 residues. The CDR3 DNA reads TGCGCCAGCCTAGACACCACCGGGGAGCTGTTTTTT. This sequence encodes CASLDTTGELFF.

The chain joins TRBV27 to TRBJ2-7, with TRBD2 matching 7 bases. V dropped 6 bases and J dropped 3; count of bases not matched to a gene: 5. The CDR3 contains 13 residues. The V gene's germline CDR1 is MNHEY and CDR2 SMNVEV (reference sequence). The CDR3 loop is CASRGLTYYEQYF. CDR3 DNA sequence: TGTGCCAGCAGGGGACTAACGTACTACGAGCAGTACTTC.

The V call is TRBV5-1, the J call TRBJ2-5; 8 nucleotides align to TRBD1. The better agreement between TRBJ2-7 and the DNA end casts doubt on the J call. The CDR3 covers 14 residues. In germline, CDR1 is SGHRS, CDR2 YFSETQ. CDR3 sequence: CASSPTGATYEQYF. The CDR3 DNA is TGCGCCAGCAGCCCGACAGGGGCGACCTACGAGCAGTACTTC.

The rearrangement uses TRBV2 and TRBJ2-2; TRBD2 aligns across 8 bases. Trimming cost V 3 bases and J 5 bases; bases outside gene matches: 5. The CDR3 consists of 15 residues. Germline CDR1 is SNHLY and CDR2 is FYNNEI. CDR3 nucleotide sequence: TGTGCCAGCAGTGAGGGCGAGCGGGGGACCGGGGAGCTGTTTTTT. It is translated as CASSEGERGTGELFF. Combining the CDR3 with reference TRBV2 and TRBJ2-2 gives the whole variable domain EPEVTQTPSHQVTQMGQEVILRCVPISNHLYFYWYRQILGQKVEFLVSFYNNEISEKSEIFDDQFSVERPDGSNFTLKIRSTKLEDSAMYFCASSEGERGTGELFFGEGSRLTVL.

The CDR3 loop is CASSARPGQAHEPQHF. For the CDR3, the DNA is TGCGCCAGCAGCGCGCGCCCCGGACAGGCCCATGAGCCCCAGCATTTT. The V gene is TRBV5-1, the J gene TRBJ1-5; 7 bases match TRBD1. The V gene's germline CDR1 is SGHRS and CDR2 YFSETQ. Trimming took 4 bases from V and 8 from J; bases not matched to a gene: 15. The CDR3 runs 16 residues.

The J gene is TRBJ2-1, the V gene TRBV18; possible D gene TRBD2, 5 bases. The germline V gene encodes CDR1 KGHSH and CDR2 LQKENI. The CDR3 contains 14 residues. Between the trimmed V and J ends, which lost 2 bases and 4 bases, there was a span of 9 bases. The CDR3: CASSPGPGYNEQFF. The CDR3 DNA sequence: TGTGCCAGCTCACCAGGGCCGGGATACAATGAGCAGTTCTTC.

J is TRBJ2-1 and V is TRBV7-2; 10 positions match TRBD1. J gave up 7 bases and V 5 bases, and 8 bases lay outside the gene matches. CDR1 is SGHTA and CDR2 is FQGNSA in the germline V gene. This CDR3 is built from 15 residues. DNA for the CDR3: TGTGCCAGCAGCCTTCAAGGGACAGGGGTAAATGAGCAGTTCTTC. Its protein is CASSLQGTGVNEQFF. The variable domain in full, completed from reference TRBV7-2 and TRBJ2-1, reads GAGVSQSPSNKVTEKGKDVELRCDPISGHTALYWYRQSLGQGLEFLIYFQGNSAPDKSGLPSDRFSAERTGGSVSTLTIQRTQQEDSAVYLCASSLQGTGVNEQFFGPGTRLTVL.

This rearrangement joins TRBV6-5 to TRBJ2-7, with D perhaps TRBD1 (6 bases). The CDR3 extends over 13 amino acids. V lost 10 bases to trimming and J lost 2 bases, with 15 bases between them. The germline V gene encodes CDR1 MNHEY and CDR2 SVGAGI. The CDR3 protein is CATSIGGTYEQYF. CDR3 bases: TGTGCCACTTCAATAGGGGGAACCTACGAGCAGTACTTC.

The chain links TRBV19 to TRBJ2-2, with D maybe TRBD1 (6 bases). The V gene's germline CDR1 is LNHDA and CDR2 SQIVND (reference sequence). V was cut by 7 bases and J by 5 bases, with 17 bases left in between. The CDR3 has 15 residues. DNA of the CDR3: TGTGCCAGTACCAAAGTAACTACAGGGACCGGGGAGCTGTTTTTT. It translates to CASTKVTTGTGELFF.

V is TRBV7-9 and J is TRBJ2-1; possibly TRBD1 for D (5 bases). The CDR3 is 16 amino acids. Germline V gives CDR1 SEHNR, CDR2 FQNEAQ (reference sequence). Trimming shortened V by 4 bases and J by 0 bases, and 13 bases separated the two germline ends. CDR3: CASSSNRGSSYNEQFF. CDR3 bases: TGTGCCAGCAGCTCCAATAGGGGAAGCTCCTACAATGAGCAGTTCTTC.

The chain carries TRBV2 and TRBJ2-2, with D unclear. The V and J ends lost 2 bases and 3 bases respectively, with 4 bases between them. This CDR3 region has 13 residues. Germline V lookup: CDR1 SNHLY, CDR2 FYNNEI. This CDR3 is CASSEPYTGELFF. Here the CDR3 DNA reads TGTGCCAGCAGTGAACCGTACACCGGGGAGCTGTTTTTT.

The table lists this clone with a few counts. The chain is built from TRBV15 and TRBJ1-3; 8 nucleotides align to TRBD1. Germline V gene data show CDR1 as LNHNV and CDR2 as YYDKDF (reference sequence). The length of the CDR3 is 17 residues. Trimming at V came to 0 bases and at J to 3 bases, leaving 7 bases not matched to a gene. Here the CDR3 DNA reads TGTGCCACCAGCAGAGATCCCCAGGGGGCGAGTGGAAACACCATATATTTT. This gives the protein CATSRDPQGASGNTIYF.

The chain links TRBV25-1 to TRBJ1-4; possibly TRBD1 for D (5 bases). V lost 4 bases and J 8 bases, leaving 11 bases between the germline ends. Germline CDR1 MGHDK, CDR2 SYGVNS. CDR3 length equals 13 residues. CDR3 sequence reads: CASSGQGGEKLFF. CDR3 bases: TGTGCCAGCAGTGGCCAGGGAGGCGAAAAACTGTTTTTT.

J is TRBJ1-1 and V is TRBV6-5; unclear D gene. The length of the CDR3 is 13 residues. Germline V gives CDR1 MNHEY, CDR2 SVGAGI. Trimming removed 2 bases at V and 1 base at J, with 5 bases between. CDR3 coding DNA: TGTGCCAGCAGTTACGCCGGGAACACTGAAGCTTTCTTT. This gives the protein CASSYAGNTEAFF.

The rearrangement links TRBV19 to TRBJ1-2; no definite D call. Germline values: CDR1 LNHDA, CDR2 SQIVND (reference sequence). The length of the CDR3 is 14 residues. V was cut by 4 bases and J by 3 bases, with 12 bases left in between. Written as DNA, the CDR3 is TGTGCCAGTAGTACGGCCAGGCTTCACTATGGCTACACCTTC. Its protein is CASSTARLHYGYTF. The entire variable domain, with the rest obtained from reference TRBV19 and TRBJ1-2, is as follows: DGGITQSPKYLFRKEGQNVTLSCEQNLNHDAMYWYRQDPGQGLRLIYYSQIVNDFQKGDIAEGYSVSREKKESFPLTVTSAQKNPTAFYLCASSTARLHYGYTFGSGTRLTVV.

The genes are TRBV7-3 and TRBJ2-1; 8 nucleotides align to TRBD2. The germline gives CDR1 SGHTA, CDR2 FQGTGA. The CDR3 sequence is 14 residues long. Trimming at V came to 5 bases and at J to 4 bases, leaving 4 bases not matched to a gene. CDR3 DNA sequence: TGTGCCAGCAGCCCCTCGGGGGGGTACAATGAGCAGTTCTTC. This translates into CASSPSGGYNEQFF.

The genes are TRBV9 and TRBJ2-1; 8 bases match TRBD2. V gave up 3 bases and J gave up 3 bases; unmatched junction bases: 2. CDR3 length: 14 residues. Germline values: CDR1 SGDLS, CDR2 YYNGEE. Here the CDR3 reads CASSAGTSYNEQFF. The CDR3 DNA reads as TGTGCCAGCAGCGCGGGGACTAGCTACAATGAGCAGTTCTTC.

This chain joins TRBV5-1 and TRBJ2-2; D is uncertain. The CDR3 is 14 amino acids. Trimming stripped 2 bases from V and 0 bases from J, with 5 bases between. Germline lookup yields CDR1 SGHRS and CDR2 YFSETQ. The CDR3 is CASSLGSNTGELFF. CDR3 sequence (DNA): TGCGCCAGCAGCTTAGGATCGAACACCGGGGAGCTGTTTTTT.